The rows below give T cell receptor beta chains drawn from one sample of a study of cytomegalovirus exposure and HLA in healthy donors. TCRdb's copy holds only in-frame clones and misses some; the assay was immunoSEQ multiplex PCR. The table lists more than 150,000 clones, 82% of them singletons. Sequenced: PBMCs. These receptors all stem from a woman in her forties or fifties in good health and CMV-seropositive. Each CDR3 is given with its conserved first and last residue. Each record gives: J gene, clone size, V gene, D gene, CDR3 protein, CDR3 DNA. D genes are given only for firm matches. Only some rows state a clone size, as once, few, many or a class for expanded clones.

>TRBJ1-3|NA|TRBV7-2|NA
CASSRELRNTIYF
TGTGCCAGCAGCCGGGAGTTGCGTAACACCATATATTTT
>TRBJ1-2|few|TRBV19|NA
CASSTAGTPGVGYTF
TGTGCCAGTAGTACTGCCGGGACACCAGGGGTTGGCTACACCTTC
>TRBJ2-7|NA|TRBV5-6|TRBD2
CASSFTGTSEGQYF
TGTGCCAGCAGCTTCACCGGGACTAGCGAAGGGCAGTACTTC
>TRBJ1-1|NA|TRBV6-6|NA
CASSYSGTTGTEAFF
TGTGCCAGCAGTTACTCTGGTACTACAGGCACTGAAGCTTTCTTT
>TRBJ2-7|NA|TRBV10-1|NA
CASSVDSGKLYF
TGCGCCAGCAGTGTCGACTCCGGGAAACTGTACTTC
>TRBJ2-3|NA|TRBV9|NA
CASSVAAGLLDTQYF
TGTGCCAGCAGCGTAGCGGCGGGGCTACTAGATACGCAGTATTTT
>TRBJ2-3|NA|TRBV5-4|TRBD2
CASSFSGGTDTQYF
TGTGCCAGCAGCTTTTCCGGGGGGACAGATACGCAGTATTTT
>TRBJ2-3|NA|TRBV6-6|NA
CASSSTDTQYF
TGTGCCAGCAGTTCTACAGATACGCAGTATTTT
>TRBJ2-4|NA|TRBV4-2|NA
CASSSLGDLGNIQYF
TGTGCCAGCAGCTCCCTTGGAGATTTGGGAAACATTCAGTACTTC
>TRBJ2-7|NA|TRBV6-6|TRBD2
CASRGLAGDYEQYF
TGTGCCAGCAGGGGACTAGCGGGGGACTACGAGCAGTACTTC
>TRBJ1-1|NA|TRBV6-5|TRBD1
CASTGQGSEAFF
TGTGCCAGCACTGGACAGGGATCTGAAGCTTTCTTT
>TRBJ2-7|once|TRBV12-2|NA
CASRFRLRTGHEQYF
TGTGCAAGTCGCTTCAGATTAAGGACAGGGCACGAGCAGTACTTC
>TRBJ1-1|NA|TRBV28|TRBD1
CASSFWTGMNTEAFF
TGTGCCAGCAGTTTTTGGACAGGGATGAACACTGAAGCTTTCTTT
>TRBJ1-2|once|TRBV9|NA
CASSRTETNYGYTF
TGTGCCAGCAGCCGGACAGAGACTAACTATGGCTACACCTTC
>TRBJ2-7|NA|TRBV19|NA
CASSITGSSYEQYF
TGTGCCAGTAGTATAACAGGGTCCTCCTACGAGCAGTACTTC
>TRBJ1-2|few|TRBV6-5|TRBD1
CASTRDRGYGYTF
TGTGCCAGCACCCGAGACAGGGGCTATGGCTACACCTTC
>TRBJ1-2|NA|TRBV4-3|NA
CASSQDGGTKTF
TGCGCCAGCAGCCAAGATGGAGGGACGAAAACCTTC
>TRBJ1-1|NA|TRBV19|TRBD1
CATRDRGVNTEAFF
TGTGCCACCCGGGACAGGGGAGTGAACACTGAAGCCTTCTTT
>TRBJ1-5|NA|TRBV6-6|NA
CAIRGRDQPQHF
TGTGCCATACGCGGGCGGGATCAGCCCCAGCATTTT
>TRBJ1-2|NA|TRBV29-1|NA
CSVTDKAGNYGYTF
TGCAGCGTCACGGATAAGGCAGGGAACTATGGCTACACCTTC
>TRBJ2-3|NA|TRBV6-1|TRBD2
CASRAGADTQYF
TGTGCCAGCAGAGCGGGGGCAGATACGCAGTATTTT
>TRBJ1-3|NA|TRBV7-2|TRBD1
CASSLERWDRTFSGNTIYF
TGTGCCAGCAGCTTAGAAAGATGGGACAGAACCTTCTCTGGAAACACCATATATTTT
>TRBJ2-4|NA|TRBV7-7|TRBD1
CASSPGQGDRAKNIQYF
TGTGCTAGCAGCCCGGGACAGGGGGACAGGGCCAAAAACATTCAGTACTTC
>TRBJ1-3|NA|TRBV2|NA
CASVGGRNTIYF
TGTGCCAGCGTGGGGGGGCGGAACACCATATATTTT
>TRBJ1-2|few|TRBV20-1|NA
CSAREQVGYTF
TGCAGTGCTAGAGAACAGGTCGGCTACACCTTC
>TRBJ2-7|NA|TRBV7-2|TRBD2
CASSLVSGGAGYEQYF
TGTGCCAGCAGCTTAGTTAGCGGGGGGGCCGGCTACGAGCAGTACTTC
>TRBJ1-2|NA|TRBV5-6|NA
CASSHLTGDGGYTF
TGTGCCAGCAGCCACCTGACAGGTGATGGTGGCTACACCTTC
>TRBJ2-1|few|TRBV4-2|TRBD2
CASSPASGGYNEQFF
TGTGCCAGCAGCCCCGCCAGCGGGGGTTACAATGAGCAGTTCTTC
>TRBJ2-2|NA|TRBV4-2|NA
CASSQEVQGSGAGELFF
TGTGCCAGCAGCCAAGAGGTTCAGGGGTCGGGCGCCGGGGAGCTGTTTTTT
>TRBJ1-4|NA|TRBV5-1|NA
CASSFTATNEKLFF
TGCGCCAGCAGCTTTACAGCAACTAATGAAAAACTGTTTTTT
>TRBJ2-3|NA|TRBV2|TRBD2
CASIALAGGPTQYF
TGCGCCAGCATAGCGCTGGCGGGGGGGCCTACGCAGTATTTT
>TRBJ2-7|NA|TRBV21-1|NA
CASSKGPGTASYEQYF
TGTGCCAGCAGCAAAGGTCCCGGGACAGCATCCTACGAGCAGTACTTC
>TRBJ2-3|NA|TRBV5-1|TRBD2
CASRAGLADTQYF
TGCGCCAGCCGAGCGGGACTAGCGGATACGCAGTATTTT
>TRBJ1-3|NA|TRBV28|TRBD1
CASSQAGTGGNTIYF
TGTGCCAGCAGCCAGGCAGGGACAGGCGGAAACACCATATATTTT
>TRBJ1-5|NA|TRBV27|NA
CASSLYGRQPQHF
TGTGCCAGCAGTTTATACGGGAGACAGCCCCAGCATTTT